This T cell receptor (beta chain) was observed in a study of regulatory T cells in long-lasting Graves disease. Time point noted: newly diagnosed GD, antithyroid drugs for less than 3 months. RNA extracted from PBMCs served as the sequencing template. Arm-PCR of CDR3 regions and iRepertoire HTBI primers were the basis on which TCR beta libraries were built. TCRdb reanalysed the multiplex PCR reads using MiXCR and keeps one entry per CDR3 protein. The data show roughly 560,000 distinct CDR3 sequences, approximately 12% seen once. This clonotype was seen ten or more times. CDR1 is LNHDA and CDR2 is SQIVND in the germline V gene (reference sequence). Trimming took 2 bases from V and 6 from J, leaving 4 bases between them. The CDR3 consists of 12 residues. The data were also submitted as part of a second study, on T cells in Graves' hyperthyroidism and ophthalmopathy.

The origin of this receptor is a woman aged 25 to 39 with Graves disease. The sample consisted of peripheral blood mononuclear cells (PBMCs), taken at new diagnosis, from a patient treated with antithyroid drugs. The V gene is TRBV19, the J gene TRBJ2-2; D ambiguous. CDR3 nucleotide sequence: TGTGCCAGTAGTATACGGCCCGGGGAGCTGTTTTTT. Translating gives CASSIRPGELFF.